The clone carrying this T cell receptor (beta chain) was observed a handful of times. The target antigen is unknown. The data originate from a study of cytomegalovirus exposure and HLA in healthy donors. Findings and limits, study-wide: The CMV antigen specificity of a few CMV-associated chains was confirmed through in vitro analysis.

The study ran its PCR with 60 Vbeta and 13 Jbeta primers. Data came from immunoSEQ multiplex PCR; TCRdb stores just in-frame clones and leaves some out. The table has about 130,000 clones, about a sixth seen once. The germline gives CDR1 SEHNR, CDR2 FQNEAQ (reference sequence). The germline V and J ends were trimmed by 4 bases and 8 bases, with 17 bases remaining between them. This CDR3 has 15 amino acids. The chain uses TRBV7-9 and TRBJ1-4; D not resolved. Sequences were obtained from PBMCs. The receptor's source is a female donor in good health and CMV-seropositive. The CDR3 loop reads CASSSLAELKEKLFF. Written as DNA, the CDR3 is TGTGCCAGCAGCTCCTTGGCGGAGCTTAAAGAAAAACTGTTTTTT. Drawing the rest from reference TRBV7-9 and TRBJ1-4, the complete variable domain is DTGVSQNPRHKITKRGQNVTFRCDPISEHNRLYWYRQTLGQGPEFLTYFQNEAQLEKSRLLSDRFSAERPKGSFSTLEIQRTEQGDSAMYLCASSSLAELKEKLFFGSGTQLSVL.